The following is a T cell receptor (beta chain) sequence with its context. The data belong to a study of blood T cell repertoires in COVID-19. About the research overall: Some COVID-19 samples were acute and others convalescent; all came from the United States, Italy and Spain. Nucleic acid was either cDNA or gDNA, and it came from T cells, B-cell-depleted T cells, or PBMCs.

CDR3 length equals 14 residues. Germline V gene lookup returns CDR1 SNHLY and CDR2 FYNNEI. V trimming: 7 bases; J trimming: 2 bases; junction bases outside the gene matches: 8. In the study's own analysis: By means of reference gene primer amplification, nucleated cell counts were estimated. Profiling relied on immunoSEQ multiplex PCR, and the TCRdb table lists in-frame clones only, not all of them. The D gene and trimming were derived from the DNA, and the V and J assignments and clone size from that table. The sample shows just over 200,000 clones, around 80% of them seen only once. The receptor was isolated from a woman in her 70s with acute or convalescent COVID-19. The gene calls are TRBV2 and TRBJ2-7, with 7 bases matching TRBD1. The sequencing sample was made of peripheral blood. CDR3 residues: CASKGQDGPYEQYF. The CDR3 region has the DNA TGTGCCAGCAAAGGACAGGACGGACCCTACGAGCAGTACTTC.